The source of this T cell receptor (beta chain) is a study of blood T cell repertoires in COVID-19. Cohort 3 recovered donors had two negative PCRs, clearance, or symptom resolution. The protocol was immunoSEQ multiplex PCR, while the TCRdb copy is restricted to in-frame clones and leaves out a portion. The table records 150,000 to 200,000 clones, approximately 87% of them present only once. This sequence was found in a woman aged 50 to 65 who had recovered from COVID-19. The sequencing sample was made of PBMCs or T cells enriched from blood (not recorded which).

CDR3 amino acids: CASSFAGEAKNIQYF. The CDR3 nucleotides read TGTGCCAGCAGCTTCGCCGGGGAAGCCAAAAACATTCAGTACTTC. The V and J genes are TRBV7-9 and TRBJ2-4; possible D gene TRBD2, 5 bases. This CDR3 has 15 residues. Trimming left V 3 bases short and J 0 bases short, with 9 bases between. Germline loops: CDR1 SEHNR, CDR2 FQNEAQ (reference sequence).